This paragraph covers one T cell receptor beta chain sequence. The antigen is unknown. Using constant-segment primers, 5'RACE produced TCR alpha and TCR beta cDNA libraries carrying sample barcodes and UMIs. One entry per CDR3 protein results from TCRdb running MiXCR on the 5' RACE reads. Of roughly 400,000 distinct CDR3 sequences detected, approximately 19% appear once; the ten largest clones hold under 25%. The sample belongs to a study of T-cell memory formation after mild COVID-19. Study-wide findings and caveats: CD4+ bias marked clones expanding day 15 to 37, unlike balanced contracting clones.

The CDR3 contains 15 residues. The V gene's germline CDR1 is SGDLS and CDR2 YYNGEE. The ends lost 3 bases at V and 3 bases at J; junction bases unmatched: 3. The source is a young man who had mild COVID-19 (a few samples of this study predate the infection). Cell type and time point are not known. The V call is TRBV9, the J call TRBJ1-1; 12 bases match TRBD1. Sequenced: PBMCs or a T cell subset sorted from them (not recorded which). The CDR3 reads CASSGDRGQHTEAFF. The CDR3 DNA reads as TGTGCCAGCAGCGGGGACAGGGGGCAGCACACTGAAGCTTTCTTT.